This T cell receptor (beta chain) was recovered during a study of technical replicates of blood from four donors. TCRdb's table, derived via immunoSEQ multiplex PCR, lists solely in-frame clones and lacks some. In the table there are about 59,000 clones, roughly 95% of which are singletons. The V segment lost 3 bases and the J segment 2 bases; nucleotides outside the gene matches: 7. The CDR3 sequence is 17 residues long. Germline loops: CDR1 KGHSH, CDR2 LQKENI. The sample consisted of PBMCs. The clonotype was recovered from a human donor in good health. Some clones in this sample may be carry-over from other donors' samples. The genes are TRBV18 and TRBJ1-3, with TRBD1 matching over 10 bases. The CDR3: CASSPWTGGRAGNTIYF. CDR3 nucleotides: TGTGCCAGCTCACCCTGGACAGGGGGAAGAGCTGGAAACACCATATATTTT.